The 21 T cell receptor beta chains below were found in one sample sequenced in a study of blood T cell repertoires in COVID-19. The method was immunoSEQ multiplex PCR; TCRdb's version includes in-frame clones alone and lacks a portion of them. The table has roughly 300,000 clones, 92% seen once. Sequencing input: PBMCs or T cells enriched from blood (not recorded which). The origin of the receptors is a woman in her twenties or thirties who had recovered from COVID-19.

The DNA for the CDR3 is TGTGCCAGCAGTTTTTCCGGGGGGACAGGATATGGCTACACCTTC. This translates into CASSFSGGTGYGYTF. This chain uses TRBV28 with TRBJ1-2, with TRBD1 identical over 8 bases. Germline V gene data show CDR1 as MDHEN and CDR2 as SYDVKM. This CDR3 has 15 amino acids. Losses at the gene ends were 3 bases for V and 5 bases for J; bases not matched to a gene: 8.

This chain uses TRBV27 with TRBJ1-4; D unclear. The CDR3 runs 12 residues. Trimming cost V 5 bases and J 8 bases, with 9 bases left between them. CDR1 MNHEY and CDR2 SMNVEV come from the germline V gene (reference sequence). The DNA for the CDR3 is TGTGCCAGCAGTGTAGTGGAGGAAAAACTGTTTTTT. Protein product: CASSVVEEKLFF.

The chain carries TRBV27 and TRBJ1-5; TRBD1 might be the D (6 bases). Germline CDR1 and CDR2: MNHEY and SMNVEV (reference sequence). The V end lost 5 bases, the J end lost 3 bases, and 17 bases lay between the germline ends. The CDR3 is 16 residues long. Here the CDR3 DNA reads TGTGCCAGCAGTCTAAGGATAGGACAGCACAATCAGCCCCAGCATTTT. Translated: CASSLRIGQHNQPQHF.

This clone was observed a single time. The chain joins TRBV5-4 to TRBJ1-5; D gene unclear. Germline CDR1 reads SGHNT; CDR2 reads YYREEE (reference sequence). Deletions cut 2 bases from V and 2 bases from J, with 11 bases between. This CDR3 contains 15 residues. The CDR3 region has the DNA TGTGCCAGCAGCTTCTCATGTCGGGGCAATCAGCCCCAGCATTTT. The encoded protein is CASSFSCRGNQPQHF.

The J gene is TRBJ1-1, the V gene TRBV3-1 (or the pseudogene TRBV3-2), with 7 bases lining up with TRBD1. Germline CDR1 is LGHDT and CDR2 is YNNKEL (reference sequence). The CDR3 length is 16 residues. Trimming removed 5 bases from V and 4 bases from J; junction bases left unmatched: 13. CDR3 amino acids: CASSKGQTRVGTEAFF. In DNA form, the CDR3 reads TGTGCCAGCAGCAAGGGACAGACAAGAGTGGGCACTGAAGCTTTCTTT.

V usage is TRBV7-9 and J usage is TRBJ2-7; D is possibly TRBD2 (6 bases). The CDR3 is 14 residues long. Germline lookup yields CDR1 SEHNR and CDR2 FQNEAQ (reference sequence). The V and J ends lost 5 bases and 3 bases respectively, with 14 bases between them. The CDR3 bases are TGTGCCAGCAGCCCCTGGGACTTGGGCTACGAGCAGTACTTC. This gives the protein CASSPWDLGYEQYF.

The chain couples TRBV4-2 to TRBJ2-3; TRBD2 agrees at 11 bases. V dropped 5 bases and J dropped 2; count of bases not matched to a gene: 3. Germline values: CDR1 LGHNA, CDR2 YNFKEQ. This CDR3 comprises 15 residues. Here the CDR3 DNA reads TGTGCCAGCAGCGATAGCGGGGGGGCCACAGATACGCAGTATTTT. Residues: CASSDSGGATDTQYF.

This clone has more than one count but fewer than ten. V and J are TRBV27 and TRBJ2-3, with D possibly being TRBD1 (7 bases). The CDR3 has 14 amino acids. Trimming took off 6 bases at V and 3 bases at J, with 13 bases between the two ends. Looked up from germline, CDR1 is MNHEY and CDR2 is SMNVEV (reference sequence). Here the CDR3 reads CASRLTGRTDTQYF. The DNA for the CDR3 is TGTGCCAGCAGGTTGACAGGGAGGACAGATACGCAGTATTTT.

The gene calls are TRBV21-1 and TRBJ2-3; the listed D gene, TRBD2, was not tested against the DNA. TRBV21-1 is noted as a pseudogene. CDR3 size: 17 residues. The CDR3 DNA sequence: TGTGCCAGCAGCAAAGTCGGGGGGAGGAGGAGCACAGATACGCAGTATTTT. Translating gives CASSKVGGRRSTDTQYF.

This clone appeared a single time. The CDR3 spells CASSFTGEDTEAFF. In DNA form, the CDR3 reads TGCGCCAGCAGCTTTACAGGGGAGGACACTGAAGCTTTCTTT. The V gene is TRBV5-1, the J gene TRBJ1-1; 7 bases agree with TRBD1. V lost 2 bases to trimming and J lost 3 bases; unmatched junction nucleotides: 4. The CDR3 totals 14 residues. The germline V gene has CDR1 SGHRS and CDR2 YFSETQ.

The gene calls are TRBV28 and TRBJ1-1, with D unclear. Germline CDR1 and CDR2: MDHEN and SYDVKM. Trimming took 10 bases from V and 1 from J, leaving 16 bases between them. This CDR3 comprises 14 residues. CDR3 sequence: CATKRPGRNTEAFF. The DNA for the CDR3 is TGTGCCACCAAACGCCCCGGTAGGAACACTGAAGCTTTCTTT.

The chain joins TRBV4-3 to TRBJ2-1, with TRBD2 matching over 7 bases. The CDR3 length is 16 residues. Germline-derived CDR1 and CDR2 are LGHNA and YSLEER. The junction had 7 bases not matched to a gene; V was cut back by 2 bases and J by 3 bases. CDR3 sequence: CASSQPNGGGYNEQFF. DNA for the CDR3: TGCGCCAGCAGCCAACCCAATGGGGGGGGCTACAATGAGCAGTTCTTC.

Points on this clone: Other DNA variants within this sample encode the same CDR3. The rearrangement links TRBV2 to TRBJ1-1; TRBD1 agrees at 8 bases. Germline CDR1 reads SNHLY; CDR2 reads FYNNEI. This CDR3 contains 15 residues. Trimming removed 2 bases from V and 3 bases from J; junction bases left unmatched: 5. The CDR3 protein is CASSEQGARDTEAFF. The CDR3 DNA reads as TGTGCCAGCAGTGAACAGGGGGCTCGGGACACTGAAGCTTTCTTT.

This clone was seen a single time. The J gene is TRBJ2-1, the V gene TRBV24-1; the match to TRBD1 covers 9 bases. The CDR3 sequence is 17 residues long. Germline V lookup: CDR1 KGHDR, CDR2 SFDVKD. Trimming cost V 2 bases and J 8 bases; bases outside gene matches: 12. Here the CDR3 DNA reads TGTGCCACCAGTGATTCGGACAGGGGATTACGGGGGCATGAGCAGTTCTTC. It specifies CATSDSDRGLRGHEQFF.

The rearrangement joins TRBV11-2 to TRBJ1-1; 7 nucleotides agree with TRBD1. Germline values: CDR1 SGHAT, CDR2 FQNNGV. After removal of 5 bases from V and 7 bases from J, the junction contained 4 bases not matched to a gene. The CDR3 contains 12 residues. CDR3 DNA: TGTGCCAGCAGCCTGGGACAGCTTGAAGCTTTCTTT. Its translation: CASSLGQLEAFF.

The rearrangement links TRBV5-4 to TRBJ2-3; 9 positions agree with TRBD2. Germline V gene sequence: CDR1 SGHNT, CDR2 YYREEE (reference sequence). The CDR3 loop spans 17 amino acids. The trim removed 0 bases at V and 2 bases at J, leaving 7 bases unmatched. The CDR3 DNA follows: TGTGCCAGCAGCTTGGGCCCTAGCGGGGAAGACACAGATACGCAGTATTTT. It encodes CASSLGPSGEDTDTQYF.

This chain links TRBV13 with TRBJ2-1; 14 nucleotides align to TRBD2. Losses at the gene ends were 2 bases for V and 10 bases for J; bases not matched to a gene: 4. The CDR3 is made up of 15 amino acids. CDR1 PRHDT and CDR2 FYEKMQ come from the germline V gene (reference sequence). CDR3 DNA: TGTGCCAGCAGCTTACCGGGACTAGCGGGGGTGGAGCAGTTCTTC. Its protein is CASSLPGLAGVEQFF.

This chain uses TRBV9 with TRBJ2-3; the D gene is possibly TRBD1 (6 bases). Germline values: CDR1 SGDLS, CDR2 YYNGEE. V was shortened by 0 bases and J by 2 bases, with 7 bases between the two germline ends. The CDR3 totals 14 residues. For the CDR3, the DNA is TGTGCCAGCAGCGTAGGGGGGCACACAGATACGCAGTATTTT. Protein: CASSVGGHTDTQYF. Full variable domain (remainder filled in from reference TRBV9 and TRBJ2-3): DSGVTQTPKHLITATGQRVTLRCSPRSGDLSVYWYQQSLDQGLQFLIQYYNGEERAKGNILERFSAQQFPDLHSELNLSSLELGDSALYFCASSVGGHTDTQYFGPGTRLTVL.

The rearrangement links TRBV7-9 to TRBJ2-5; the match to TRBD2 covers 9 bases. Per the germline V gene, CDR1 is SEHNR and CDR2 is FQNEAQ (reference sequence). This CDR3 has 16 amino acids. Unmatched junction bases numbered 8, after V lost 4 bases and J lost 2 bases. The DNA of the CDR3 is TGTGCCAGCAGCTCCCCAGCGGGGGGCAGGCAAGAGACCCAGTACTTC. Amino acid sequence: CASSSPAGGRQETQYF.

The CDR3 DNA is TGTGCCACCAGTGACACGACTAGCGGGAGGATCTATGAGCAGTTCTTC. Encoded protein: CATSDTTSGRIYEQFF. The chain uses TRBV24-1 and TRBJ2-1; 13 bases line up with TRBD2. Germline V gene data show CDR1 as KGHDR and CDR2 as SFDVKD. V lost 4 bases, J lost 8 bases, and 7 bases stayed unmatched. CDR3 length: 16 residues.

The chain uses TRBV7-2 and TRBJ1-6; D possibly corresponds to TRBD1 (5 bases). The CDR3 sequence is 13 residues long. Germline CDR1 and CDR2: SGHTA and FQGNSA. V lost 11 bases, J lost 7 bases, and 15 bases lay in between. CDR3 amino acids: CALGGRKNSPLHF. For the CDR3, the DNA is TGTGCCCTGGGGGGACGTAAGAATTCACCCCTCCACTTT.